These T cell receptor beta chains were read from a single sample in a study of monozygotic twins with inflammatory bowel disease. After re-calling the 5' RACE reads, TCRdb lists one entry per CDR3 protein, DNA absent. The sample includes 200,000 to 250,000 distinct CDR3 sequences. The material sequenced was blood. These receptors all stem from a human donor with ulcerative colitis or Crohn's disease, or a healthy co-twin of an affected twin (not recorded which). Both conserved end residues are part of each CDR3.

v_call: TRBV7-3; j_call: TRBJ2-1; cdr3_aa: CASSSGLGDEQFF
v_call: TRBV7-9; j_call: TRBJ2-7; cdr3_aa: CASSVGGPSSSYEQYF
v_call: TRBV30; j_call: TRBJ1-5; cdr3_aa: CAWSVLTGQGPQHF
v_call: TRBV2; j_call: TRBJ2-1; cdr3_aa: CASSKTKGAGTSTTSSYNEQFF
v_call: TRBV6-2/TRBV6-3; j_call: TRBJ1-1; cdr3_aa: CASSSYGARAFF
v_call: TRBV5-1; j_call: TRBJ1-1; cdr3_aa: CASSSPQGTEAFF
v_call: TRBV10-3; j_call: TRBJ2-7; cdr3_aa: CAISDGTGNAYEQYF
v_call: TRBV3-1; j_call: TRBJ1-1; cdr3_aa: CASSSGGVNTEAFF
v_call: TRBV25-1; j_call: TRBJ2-2; cdr3_aa: CASSEGDRGRAGELFF
v_call: TRBV15; j_call: TRBJ2-3; cdr3_aa: CATSRGLEADTQYF
v_call: TRBV20-1; j_call: TRBJ1-1; cdr3_aa: CSAPSLGGGGTEAFF
v_call: TRBV5-1; j_call: TRBJ2-1; cdr3_aa: CASSFRGGRSSYNEQFF
v_call: TRBV7-9; j_call: TRBJ2-5; cdr3_aa: CASSLVPYVQETQYF
v_call: TRBV6-5; j_call: TRBJ1-4; cdr3_aa: CASSYSKSIRGWEKLFF
v_call: TRBV10-3; j_call: TRBJ2-6; cdr3_aa: CAISGRGRNSGANVLTF
v_call: TRBV4-1; j_call: TRBJ2-2; cdr3_aa: CASWPGTGELFF
v_call: TRBV7-3; j_call: TRBJ2-3; cdr3_aa: CASSLVGTDTQYF
v_call: TRBV27; j_call: TRBJ2-7; cdr3_aa: CASSWGGSYEQYF
v_call: TRBV7-9; j_call: TRBJ2-1; cdr3_aa: CASSLARGTTTYNEQFF
v_call: TRBV27; j_call: TRBJ2-5; cdr3_aa: CASSTVGGQETQYF
v_call: TRBV5-1; j_call: TRBJ2-7; cdr3_aa: CASSLTGTTAYEQYF
v_call: TRBV4-1; j_call: TRBJ2-3; cdr3_aa: CASSQDNGDSTDTQYF
v_call: TRBV5-1; j_call: TRBJ1-4; cdr3_aa: CASSLDSSNEKLFF
v_call: TRBV7-8; j_call: TRBJ1-3; cdr3_aa: CASSLLPGTDAGNTIYF
v_call: TRBV5-1; j_call: TRBJ1-2; cdr3_aa: CASSSTGIKRDGYTF
v_call: TRBV10-3; j_call: TRBJ2-6; cdr3_aa: CAISESVRGSSGANVLTF
v_call: TRBV7-3; j_call: TRBJ2-1; cdr3_aa: CASSLLTGQVGNEQFF
v_call: TRBV6-5; j_call: TRBJ1-5; cdr3_aa: CASSYDSNSNQPQHF
v_call: TRBV5-6; j_call: TRBJ2-1; cdr3_aa: CASSPDFYNEQFF
v_call: TRBV15; j_call: TRBJ1-5; cdr3_aa: CATSRGDRNQPQHF
v_call: TRBV18; j_call: TRBJ1-2; cdr3_aa: CASSPIGTEHYGYTF
v_call: TRBV6-6; j_call: TRBJ2-4; cdr3_aa: CASRLAALKNIQYF
v_call: TRBV7-2; j_call: TRBJ2-7; cdr3_aa: CASSSERIYEQYF
v_call: TRBV2; j_call: TRBJ2-7; cdr3_aa: CASSAKYEQYF
v_call: TRBV6-1; j_call: TRBJ2-3; cdr3_aa: CASSEVGSDTQYF
v_call: TRBV5-1; j_call: TRBJ2-5; cdr3_aa: CASRDGQETQYF
v_call: TRBV28; j_call: TRBJ2-7; cdr3_aa: CASSSHASGMTSYEQYF
v_call: TRBV28; j_call: TRBJ2-7; cdr3_aa: CASSLTGHPYFYEQYF
v_call: TRBV12-3/TRBV12-4; j_call: TRBJ1-1; cdr3_aa: CASSAGGFEAFF
v_call: TRBV28; j_call: TRBJ2-3; cdr3_aa: CASSQQGAVSTDTQYF
v_call: TRBV3-1; j_call: TRBJ2-7; cdr3_aa: CASSQEGGKQQYF
v_call: TRBV5-6; j_call: TRBJ2-5; cdr3_aa: CASSLISRGRGGETQYF
v_call: TRBV25-1; j_call: TRBJ2-3; cdr3_aa: CASSETGGSPTDTQYF
v_call: TRBV12-3/TRBV12-4; j_call: TRBJ1-2; cdr3_aa: CASSLLSNYGYTF
v_call: TRBV20-1; j_call: TRBJ2-1; cdr3_aa: CSARKTGSYNEQFF
v_call: TRBV5-1; j_call: TRBJ1-1; cdr3_aa: CASSLTTVGDMNTEAFF
v_call: TRBV6-5; j_call: TRBJ2-7; cdr3_aa: CASSSEGTGGYYEQYF
v_call: TRBV20-1; j_call: TRBJ2-4; cdr3_aa: CSASLGALGKNIQYF
v_call: TRBV7-2; j_call: TRBJ1-3; cdr3_aa: CASSLVGRSSGNTIYF
v_call: TRBV7-2; j_call: TRBJ1-2; cdr3_aa: CASSFQAGSSYYGYTF
v_call: TRBV7-9; j_call: TRBJ2-2; cdr3_aa: CASSGEITGELFF
v_call: TRBV5-1; j_call: TRBJ1-2; cdr3_aa: CASSLVSGGYYGYTF